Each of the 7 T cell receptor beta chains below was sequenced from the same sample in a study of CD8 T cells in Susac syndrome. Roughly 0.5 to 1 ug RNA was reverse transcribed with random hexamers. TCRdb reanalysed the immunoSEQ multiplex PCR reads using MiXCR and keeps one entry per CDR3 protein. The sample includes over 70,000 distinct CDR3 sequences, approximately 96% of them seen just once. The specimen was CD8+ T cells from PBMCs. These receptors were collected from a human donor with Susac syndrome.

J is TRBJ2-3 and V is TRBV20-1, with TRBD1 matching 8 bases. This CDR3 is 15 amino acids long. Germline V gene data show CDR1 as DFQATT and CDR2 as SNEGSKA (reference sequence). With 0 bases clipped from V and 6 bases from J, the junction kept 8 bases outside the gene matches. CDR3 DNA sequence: TGCAGTGCTAGAGATATAGGACAGGGAGGCGATACGCAGTATTTT. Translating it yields CSARDIGQGGDTQYF.

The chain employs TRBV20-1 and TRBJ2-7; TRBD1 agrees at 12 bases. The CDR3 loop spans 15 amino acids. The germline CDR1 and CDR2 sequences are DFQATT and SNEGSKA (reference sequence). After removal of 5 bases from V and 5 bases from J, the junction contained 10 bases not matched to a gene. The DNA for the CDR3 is TGCAGTGCTTACCCGGGACAGGGGGCGCTTAACGAGCAGTACTTC. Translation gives CSAYPGQGALNEQYF.

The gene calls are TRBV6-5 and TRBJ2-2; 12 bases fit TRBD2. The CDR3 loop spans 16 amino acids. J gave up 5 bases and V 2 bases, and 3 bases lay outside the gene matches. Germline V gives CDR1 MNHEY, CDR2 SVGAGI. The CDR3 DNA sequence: TGTGCCAGCAGTTACAGTCTAGCGGGGGGGACCGGGGAGCTGTTTTTT. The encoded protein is CASSYSLAGGTGELFF.

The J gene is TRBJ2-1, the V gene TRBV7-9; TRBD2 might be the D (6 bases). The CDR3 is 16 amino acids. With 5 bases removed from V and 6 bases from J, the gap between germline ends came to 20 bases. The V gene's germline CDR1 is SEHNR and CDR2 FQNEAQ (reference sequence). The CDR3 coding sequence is TGTGCCAGCAGCCTGCCCCTGGGGACTCTCGCCAATGAGCAGTTCTTC. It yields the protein CASSLPLGTLANEQFF. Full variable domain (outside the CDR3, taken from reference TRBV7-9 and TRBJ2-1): DTGVSQNPRHKITKRGQNVTFRCDPISEHNRLYWYRQTLGQGPEFLTYFQNEAQLEKSRLLSDRFSAERPKGSFSTLEIQRTEQGDSAMYLCASSLPLGTLANEQFFGPGTRLTVL.

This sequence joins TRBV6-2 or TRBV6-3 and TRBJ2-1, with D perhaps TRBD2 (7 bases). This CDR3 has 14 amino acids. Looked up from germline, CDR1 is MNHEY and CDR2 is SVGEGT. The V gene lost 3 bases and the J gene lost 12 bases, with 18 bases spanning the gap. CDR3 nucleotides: TGTGCCAGCAGTTATGGAGGGGGAGGGAAGGTGCAGTTCTTC. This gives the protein CASSYGGGGKVQFF.

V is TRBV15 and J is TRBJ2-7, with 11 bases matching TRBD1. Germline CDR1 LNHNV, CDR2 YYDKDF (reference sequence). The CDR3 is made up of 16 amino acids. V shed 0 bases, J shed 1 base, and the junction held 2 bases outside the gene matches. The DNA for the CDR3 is TGTGCCACCAGCAGAGATAGGGACAGGGGGTCCTACGAGCAGTACTTC. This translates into CATSRDRDRGSYEQYF. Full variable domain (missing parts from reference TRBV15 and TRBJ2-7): DAMVIQNPRYQVTQFGKPVTLSCSQTLNHNVMYWYQQKSSQAPKLLFHYYDKDFNNEADTPDNFQSRRPNTSFCFLDIRSPGLGDTAMYLCATSRDRDRGSYEQYFGPGTRLTVT.

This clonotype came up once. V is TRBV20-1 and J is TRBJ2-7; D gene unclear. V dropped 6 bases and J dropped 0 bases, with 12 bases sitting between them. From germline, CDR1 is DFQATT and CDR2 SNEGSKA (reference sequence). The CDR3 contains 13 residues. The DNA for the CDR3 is TGCAGTGCCGCTTGGACCGGCTCCTACGAGCAGTACTTC. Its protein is CSAAWTGSYEQYF.